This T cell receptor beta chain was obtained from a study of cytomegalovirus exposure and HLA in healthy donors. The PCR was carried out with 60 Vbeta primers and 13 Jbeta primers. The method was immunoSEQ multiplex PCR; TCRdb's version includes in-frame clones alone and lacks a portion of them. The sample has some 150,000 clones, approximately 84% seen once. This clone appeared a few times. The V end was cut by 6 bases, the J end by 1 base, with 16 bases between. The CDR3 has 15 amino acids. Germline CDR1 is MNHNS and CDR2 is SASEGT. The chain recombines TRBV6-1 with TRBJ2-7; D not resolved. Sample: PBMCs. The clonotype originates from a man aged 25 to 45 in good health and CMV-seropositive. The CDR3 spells CASRDPGTPSYEQYF. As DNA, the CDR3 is TGTGCCAGCAGGGATCCAGGTACACCTTCCTACGAGCAGTACTTC.